This TCR beta chain is from a study of T cells in localized non-small cell lung cancer (dated by TCRdb to 2020 to 2021). Looking at the study overall: The study analyzed T cell repertoires of hundreds of early-stage NSCLC patients, comparing tumors and uninvolved tumor-adjacent lungs. All 230 or so NSCLC patients in the cohort were treatment-naive and had localized lung tumors that were resected. A mean age of roughly 64 years was recorded for the NSCLC patients, of whom 129 were male and around 100 were female.

TCR beta CDR3 regions were sequenced from DNA using the immunoSEQ Assay. As for the original processing: T cell density was computed as TCR beta template counts normalized to usable DNA estimated by amplifying housekeeping genes. The preseqR package was used to estimate richness by extrapolating to 400,000 templates for PBMC samples and to 120,000 templates for tissue samples. Clonality was defined as one minus Pielou's evenness. Differential abundance testing on productive amino-acid clonotypes, with a minimum total count of 5 and an alpha of 0.1, was used to identify tissue-enriched TCRs. The Jaccard Index and the Morisita Overlap Index were used to measure how much the repertoires overlapped between compartments. TCR beta CDR3s were clustered by GLIPH together with public tetramer-defined viral CDR3s, and at least three viral sequences plus V-gene enrichment were required for viral motifs. Not all clones reach the TCRdb copy of this immuneACCESS table, which keeps in-frame sequences only. Checked studies attribute under half of the gap to unresolved V genes and leave the rest unexplained. Clone size and V and J calls were adopted from that table, with D and trimming inferred from the DNA. Counted in this sample were roughly 34,000 clones; around 73% of them appeared once. 35% to 45% of the sample comes from the top ten.

At diagnosis, peripheral blood, uninvolved tumor-adjacent lung and tumor were collected and were preserved as a mix of fresh-frozen and FFPE material. For TCR repertoire profiling, blood samples were analyzed as peripheral blood mononuclear cells. The germline V gene gives CDR1 as MDHEN and CDR2 as SYDVKM. The germline ends are 12 bases apart after V is trimmed by 1 base and J by 11 bases. Spanning cysteine to phenylalanine, the CDR3 consists of 12 amino acids. Only the CDR3 portion is preserved as DNA: 36 bases, with reading frame beginning at the first base. Turning to this clone: Its recognized antigen is unknown. No much larger clone exists at a distance of one base, and base qualities are not known.

Study-level results and caveats: Because multi-region sequencing of the tumors was not done, intratumor heterogeneity could not be ruled out. Since the design was exploratory, TCR variables were selected using unadjusted p-values with no false-discovery rate correction. Uninvolved tumor-adjacent lung showed the highest T cell clonality, higher than tumor, which suggests more focused antigenic responses in the adjacent lung. A median of around 62 of the top 100 tumor clones turned up in the paired uninvolved adjacent lung, and under 30 of those clones also ranked among the top 100 of that same adjacent lung. Higher T cell density in blood was associated with longer overall survival, whereas higher clonality in adjacent lung was associated with shorter survival.

This receptor was taken from a male donor at least 60 years old with stage II squamous cell lung carcinoma. The sample was peripheral blood, taken before any cancer treatment. The rearranged segments are TRBV28 and TRBJ2-7; the D segment could be TRBD1, given 6 matching bases. The DNA is TGTGCCAGCAGTTTATCAGGACAGAAAAAGTACTTC. It translates as CASSLSGQKKYF.